This T cell receptor beta chain was found in a study of OX40 agonist ivuxolimab in advanced cancers. The overall study: Participants averaged approximately 60 years of age (range about 23 to 80) and were 82.7% male. Therapy given before enrollment (anti-PD-1, anti-PD-L1 or anti-CTLA-4) was allowed, and over 35% had some. Two cutaneous melanoma patients and one hepatocellular carcinoma patient, three in all, had partial responses.

The assay was immunoSEQ multiplex PCR, and TCRdb's table has in-frame clones only and misses some. The table includes 50,000 to 70,000 clones, approximately 86% detected once. This CDR3 is built from 15 residues. V was clipped by 7 bases and J by 0 bases, with 13 bases between them. CDR1 is LNHDA, CDR2 SQIVND, per germline (reference sequence). Study results and caveats: Both CD4+ and CD8+ T cell populations in blood had undergone clonal expansion by week 6 at 0.1 to 3.0 mg/kg.

Comment on this clone: No antigen is known for it.

The rearrangement joins TRBV19 to TRBJ1-3; D may be TRBD1 (5 bases). The origin of this receptor is an adult with an advanced solid tumor such as melanoma, head and neck, liver or kidney cancer. Sequencing was performed on CD4+ or CD8+ T cells sorted from blood, taken in a trial of the OX40 agonist ivuxolimab. The CDR3 nucleotides read TGTGCCAGTACCCTAGACGGACACTCTGGAAACACCATATATTTT. It codes for CASTLDGHSGNTIYF.